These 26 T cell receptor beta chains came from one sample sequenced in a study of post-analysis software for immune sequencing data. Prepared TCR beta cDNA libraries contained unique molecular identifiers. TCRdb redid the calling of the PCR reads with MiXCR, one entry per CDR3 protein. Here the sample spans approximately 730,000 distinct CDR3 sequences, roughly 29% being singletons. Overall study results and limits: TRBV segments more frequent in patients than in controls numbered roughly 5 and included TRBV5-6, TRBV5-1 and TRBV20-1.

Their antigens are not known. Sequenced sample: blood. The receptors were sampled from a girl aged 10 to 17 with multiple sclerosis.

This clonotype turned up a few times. CDR3 loop: CASSSTGGARHEQYF. The DNA of the CDR3 is TGTGCCAGCAGTTCCACGGGGGGCGCTCGACACGAGCAGTACTTC. The chain combines TRBV28 with TRBJ2-7, with D possibly being TRBD2 (7 bases). The CDR3 extends over 15 amino acids. The germline gives CDR1 MDHEN, CDR2 SYDVKM. Trimming took off 4 bases at V and 5 bases at J, with 18 bases between the two ends.

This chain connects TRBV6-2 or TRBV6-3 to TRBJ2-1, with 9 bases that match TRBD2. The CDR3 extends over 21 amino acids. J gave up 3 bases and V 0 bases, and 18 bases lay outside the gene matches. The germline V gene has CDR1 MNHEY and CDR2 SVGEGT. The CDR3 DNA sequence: TGTGCCAGCAGTTACTCGGGGGCTCTAGCGGGATTTTTTGGGGACTACAATGAGCAGTTCTTC. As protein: CASSYSGALAGFFGDYNEQFF.

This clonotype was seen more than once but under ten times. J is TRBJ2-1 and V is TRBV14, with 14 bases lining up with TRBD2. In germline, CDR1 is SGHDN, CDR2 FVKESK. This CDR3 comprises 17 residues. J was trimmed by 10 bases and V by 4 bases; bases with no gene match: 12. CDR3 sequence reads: CASSRPRLAGGGNEQFF. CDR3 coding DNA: TGTGCCAGCAGCCGCCCCCGACTAGCGGGAGGGGGAAACGAGCAGTTCTTC.

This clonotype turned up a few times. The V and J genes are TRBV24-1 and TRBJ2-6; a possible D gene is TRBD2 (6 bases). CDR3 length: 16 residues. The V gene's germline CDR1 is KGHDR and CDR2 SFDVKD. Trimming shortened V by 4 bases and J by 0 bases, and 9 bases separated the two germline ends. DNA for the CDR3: TGTGCCACCAGTGACAGGAGGGGCTCTGGGGCCAACGTCCTGACTTTC. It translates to CATSDRRGSGANVLTF.

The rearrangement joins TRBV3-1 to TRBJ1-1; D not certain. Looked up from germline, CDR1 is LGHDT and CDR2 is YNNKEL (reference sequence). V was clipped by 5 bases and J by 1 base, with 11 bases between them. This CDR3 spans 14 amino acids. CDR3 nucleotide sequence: TGTGCCAGCAGCTCCCGGGATAGGAACACTGAAGCTTTCTTT. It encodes CASSSRDRNTEAFF.

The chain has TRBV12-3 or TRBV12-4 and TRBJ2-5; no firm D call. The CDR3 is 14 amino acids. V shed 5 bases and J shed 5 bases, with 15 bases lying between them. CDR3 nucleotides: TGTGCCAGCAGTCGAGGATCCCCCCGGGAGACCCAGTACTTC. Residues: CASSRGSPRETQYF.

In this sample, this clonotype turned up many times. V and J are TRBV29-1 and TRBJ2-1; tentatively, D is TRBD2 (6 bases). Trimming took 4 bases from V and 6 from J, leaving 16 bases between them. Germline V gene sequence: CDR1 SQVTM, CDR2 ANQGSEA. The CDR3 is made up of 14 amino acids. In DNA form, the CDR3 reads TGCAGCGTTGGTATCACGGGGGAGTTCAATGAGCAGTTCTTC. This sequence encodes CSVGITGEFNEQFF.

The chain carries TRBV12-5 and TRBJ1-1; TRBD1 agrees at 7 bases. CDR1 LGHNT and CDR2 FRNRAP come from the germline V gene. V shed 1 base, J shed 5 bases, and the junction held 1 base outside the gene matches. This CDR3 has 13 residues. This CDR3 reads CASGLAGGTEAFF. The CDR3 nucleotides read TGTGCTAGTGGTTTGGCAGGGGGAACTGAAGCTTTCTTT.

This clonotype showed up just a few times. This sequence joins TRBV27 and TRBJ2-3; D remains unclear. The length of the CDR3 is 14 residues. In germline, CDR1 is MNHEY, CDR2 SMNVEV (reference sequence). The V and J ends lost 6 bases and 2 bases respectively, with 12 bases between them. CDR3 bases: TGTGCCAGCAGGAGACTTTATCTCACAGATACGCAGTATTTT. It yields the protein CASRRLYLTDTQYF.

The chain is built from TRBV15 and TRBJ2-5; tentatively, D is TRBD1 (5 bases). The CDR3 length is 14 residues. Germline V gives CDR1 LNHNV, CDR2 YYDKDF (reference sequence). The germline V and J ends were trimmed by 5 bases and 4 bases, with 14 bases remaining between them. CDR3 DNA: TGTGCCACCAGCCTAGGTGGGGCCGGAGAGACCCAGTACTTC. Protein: CATSLGGAGETQYF.

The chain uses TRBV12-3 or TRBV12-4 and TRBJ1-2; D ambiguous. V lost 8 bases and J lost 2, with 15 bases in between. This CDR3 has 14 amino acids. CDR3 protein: CASSSFSLNYGYTF. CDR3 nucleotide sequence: TGTGCCAGCTCGTCTTTTTCTCTAAACTATGGCTACACCTTC.

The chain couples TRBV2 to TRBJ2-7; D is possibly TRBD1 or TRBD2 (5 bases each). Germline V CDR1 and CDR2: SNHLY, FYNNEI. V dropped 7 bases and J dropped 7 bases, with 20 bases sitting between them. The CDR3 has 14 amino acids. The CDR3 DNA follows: TGTGCCAGCACAACGGACGAGGGGTGCGAAGAGCAGTACTTC. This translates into CASTTDEGCEEQYF.

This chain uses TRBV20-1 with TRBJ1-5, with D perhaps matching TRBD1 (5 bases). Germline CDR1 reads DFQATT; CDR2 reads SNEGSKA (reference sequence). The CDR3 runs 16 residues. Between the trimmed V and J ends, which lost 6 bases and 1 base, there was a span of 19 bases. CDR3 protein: CSADATDRISNQPQHF. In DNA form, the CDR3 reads TGCAGTGCCGACGCTACTGACAGAATCAGCAATCAGCCCCAGCATTTT.

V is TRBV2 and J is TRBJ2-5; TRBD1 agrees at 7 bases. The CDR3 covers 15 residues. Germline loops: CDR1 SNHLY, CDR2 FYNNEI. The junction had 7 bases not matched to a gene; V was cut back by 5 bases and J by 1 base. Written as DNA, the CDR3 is TGTGCCAGCAGTCTACAGACAGGGTTCCAAGAGACCCAGTACTTC. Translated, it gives CASSLQTGFQETQYF.

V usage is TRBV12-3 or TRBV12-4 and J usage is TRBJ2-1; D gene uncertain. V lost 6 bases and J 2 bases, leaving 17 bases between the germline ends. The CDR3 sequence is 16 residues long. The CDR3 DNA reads TGTGCCAGCAGCAACTGGGGTGGGTATACCTACAATGAGCAGTTCTTC. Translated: CASSNWGGYTYNEQFF.

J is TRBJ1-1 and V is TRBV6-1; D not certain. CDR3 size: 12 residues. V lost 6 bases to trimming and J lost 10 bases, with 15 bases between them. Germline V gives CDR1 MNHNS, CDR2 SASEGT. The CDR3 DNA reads TGTGCCAGCAGGGTGACAAGTAGTGGAGCTTTCTTT. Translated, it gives CASRVTSSGAFF.

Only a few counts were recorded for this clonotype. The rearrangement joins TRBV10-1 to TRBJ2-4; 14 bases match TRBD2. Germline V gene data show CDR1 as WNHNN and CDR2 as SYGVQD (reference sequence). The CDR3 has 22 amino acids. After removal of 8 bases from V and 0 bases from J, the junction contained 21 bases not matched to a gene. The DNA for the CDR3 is TGCGCCAGCCGCCATCAGGTCATTCCGGGACTAGCGGGAGCCGGAGCCAAAAACATTCAGTACTTC. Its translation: CASRHQVIPGLAGAGAKNIQYF.

The DNA of the CDR3 is TGTGCCAGCAGCCCTCACAGGGGAGAAGAGACCCAGTACTTC. Translating it yields CASSPHRGEETQYF. The V and J genes are TRBV5-8 and TRBJ2-4; 7 bases are a match to TRBD1. The J call may not be correct, given that the DNA end is closer to TRBJ2-5. CDR1 and CDR2 from the germline V gene are SGHTS and YDEGEE. The CDR3 contains 14 residues.

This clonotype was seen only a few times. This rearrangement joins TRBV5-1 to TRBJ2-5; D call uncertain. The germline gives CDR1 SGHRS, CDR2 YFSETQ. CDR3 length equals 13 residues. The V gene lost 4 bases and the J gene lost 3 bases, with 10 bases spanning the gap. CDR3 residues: CASSLLREETQYF. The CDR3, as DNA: TGCGCCAGCAGCCTCCTCCGGGAAGAGACCCAGTACTTC.

The CDR3: CASRGWSGSDISDTQYF. The CDR3 bases are TGTGCCAGCAGGGGGTGGAGCGGGAGTGATATATCAGATACGCAGTATTTT. The chain links TRBV7-2 to TRBJ2-3, with 8 bases fitting TRBD2. The V gene's germline CDR1 is SGHTA and CDR2 FQGNSA. The CDR3 is 17 amino acids. V shed 6 bases, J shed 4 bases, and the junction held 15 bases outside the gene matches.

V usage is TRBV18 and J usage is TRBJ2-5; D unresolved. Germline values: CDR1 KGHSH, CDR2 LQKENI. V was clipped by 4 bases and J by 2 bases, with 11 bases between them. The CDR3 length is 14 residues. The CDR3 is CASSRQQLQETQYF. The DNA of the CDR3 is TGTGCCAGCTCACGGCAACAGCTTCAAGAGACCCAGTACTTC.

CDR3 nucleotides: TGCGCCAGCAGCCAAGATAAGAAGGGGCAGCCCCAGCATTTT. Protein: CASSQDKKGQPQHF. This chain links TRBV4-3 with TRBJ1-5; D might be TRBD1 (5 bases). This CDR3 region has 14 residues. Trimming shortened V by 0 bases and J by 7 bases, and 10 bases separated the two germline ends. Germline values: CDR1 LGHNA, CDR2 YSLEER.

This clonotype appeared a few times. The CDR3 region is CASSENSYNEQFF. CDR3 DNA: TGTGCCAGCAGCGAGAACTCCTACAATGAGCAGTTCTTC. The chain combines TRBV7-8 with TRBJ2-1; D remains ambiguous. The CDR3 runs 13 residues. V was cut by 5 bases and J by 0 bases, with 5 bases left in between. Germline V lookup: CDR1 SGHVS, CDR2 FQNEAQ. Drawing the rest from reference TRBV7-8 and TRBJ2-1, the complete variable domain is GAGVSQSPRYKVAKRGQDVALRCDPISGHVSLFWYQQALGQGPEFLTYFQNEAQLDKSGLPSDRFFAERPEGSVSTLKIQRTQQEDSAVYLCASSENSYNEQFFGPGTRLTVL.

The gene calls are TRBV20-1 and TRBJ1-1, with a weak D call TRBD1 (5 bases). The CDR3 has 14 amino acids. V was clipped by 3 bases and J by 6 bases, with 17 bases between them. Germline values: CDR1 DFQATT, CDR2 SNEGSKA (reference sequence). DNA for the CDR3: TGCAGTGCTAGTATGGCAGGGAGGATGTCTGAAGCTTTCTTT. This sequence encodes CSASMAGRMSEAFF.

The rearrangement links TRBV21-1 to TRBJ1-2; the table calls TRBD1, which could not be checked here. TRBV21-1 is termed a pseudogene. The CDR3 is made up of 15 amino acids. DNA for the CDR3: TGTGCCAGCAGCAGGTTCCAGGGGGTTCGGGGTGGCTACACCTTC. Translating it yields CASSRFQGVRGGYTF.

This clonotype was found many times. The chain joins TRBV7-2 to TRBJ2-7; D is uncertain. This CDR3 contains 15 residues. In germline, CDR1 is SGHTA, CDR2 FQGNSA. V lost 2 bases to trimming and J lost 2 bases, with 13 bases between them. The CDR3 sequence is CASSLQGQIPYEQYF. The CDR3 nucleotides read TGTGCCAGCAGCTTACAAGGCCAGATTCCCTACGAGCAGTACTTC. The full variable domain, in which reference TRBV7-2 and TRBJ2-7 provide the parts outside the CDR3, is GAGVSQSPSNKVTEKGKDVELRCDPISGHTALYWYRQSLGQGLEFLIYFQGNSAPDKSGLPSDRFSAERTGGSVSTLTIQRTQQEDSAVYLCASSLQGQIPYEQYFGPGTRLTVT.